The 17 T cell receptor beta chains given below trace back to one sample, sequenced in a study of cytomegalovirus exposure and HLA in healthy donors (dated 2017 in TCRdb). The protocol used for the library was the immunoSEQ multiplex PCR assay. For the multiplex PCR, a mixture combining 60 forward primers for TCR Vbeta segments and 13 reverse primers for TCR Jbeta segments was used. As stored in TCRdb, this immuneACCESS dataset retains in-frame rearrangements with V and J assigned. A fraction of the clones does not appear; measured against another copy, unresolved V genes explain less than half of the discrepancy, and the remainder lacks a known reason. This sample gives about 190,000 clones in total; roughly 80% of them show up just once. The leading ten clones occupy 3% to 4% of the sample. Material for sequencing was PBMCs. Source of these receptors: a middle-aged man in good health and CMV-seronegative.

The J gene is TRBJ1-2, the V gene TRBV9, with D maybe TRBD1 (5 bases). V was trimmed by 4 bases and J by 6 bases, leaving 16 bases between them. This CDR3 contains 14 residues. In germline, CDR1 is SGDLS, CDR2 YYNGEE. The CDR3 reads CASSLQGLIDGYTF. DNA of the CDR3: TGTGCCAGCAGCCTGCAGGGTCTCATTGATGGCTACACCTTC.

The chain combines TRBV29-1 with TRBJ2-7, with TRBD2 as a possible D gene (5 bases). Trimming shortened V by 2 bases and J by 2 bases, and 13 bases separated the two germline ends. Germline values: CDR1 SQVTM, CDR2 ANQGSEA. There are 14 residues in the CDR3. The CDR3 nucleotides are TGCAGCGTTGAATTCGGGGAATCCCCCTACGAGCAGTACTTC. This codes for CSVEFGESPYEQYF.

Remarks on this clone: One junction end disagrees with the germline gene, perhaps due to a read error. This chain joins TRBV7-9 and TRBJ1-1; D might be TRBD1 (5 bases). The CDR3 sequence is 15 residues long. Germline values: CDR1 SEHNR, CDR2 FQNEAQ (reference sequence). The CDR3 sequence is CSSSPGVSGRTEAFF. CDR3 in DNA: TGTTCCAGCAGCCCGGGAGTGTCAGGGAGGACTGAAGCTTTCTTT.

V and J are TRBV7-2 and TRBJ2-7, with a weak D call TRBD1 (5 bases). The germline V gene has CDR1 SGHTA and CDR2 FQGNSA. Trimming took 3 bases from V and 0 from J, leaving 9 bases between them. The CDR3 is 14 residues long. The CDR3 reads CASSFRQSSYEQYF. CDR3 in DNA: TGTGCCAGCAGCTTCCGACAGAGCTCCTACGAGCAGTACTTC.

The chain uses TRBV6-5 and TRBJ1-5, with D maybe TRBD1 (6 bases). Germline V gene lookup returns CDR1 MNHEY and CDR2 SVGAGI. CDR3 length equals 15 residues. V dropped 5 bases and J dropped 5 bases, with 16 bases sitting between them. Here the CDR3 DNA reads TGTGCCAGCAGTAACACCGACAGGTTCGATCAGCCCCAGCATTTT. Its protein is CASSNTDRFDQPQHF.

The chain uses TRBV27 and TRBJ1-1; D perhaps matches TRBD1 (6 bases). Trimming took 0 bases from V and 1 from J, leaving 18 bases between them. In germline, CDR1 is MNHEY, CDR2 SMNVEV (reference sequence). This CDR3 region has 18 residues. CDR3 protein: CASSLSTEGGLANTEAFF. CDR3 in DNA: TGTGCCAGCAGTTTATCGACGGAGGGGGGGCTGGCGAACACTGAAGCTTTCTTT.

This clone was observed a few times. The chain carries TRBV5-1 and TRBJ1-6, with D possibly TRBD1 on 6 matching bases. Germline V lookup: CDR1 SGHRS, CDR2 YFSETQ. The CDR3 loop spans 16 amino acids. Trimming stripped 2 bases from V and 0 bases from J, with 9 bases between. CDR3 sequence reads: CASSLQGISYNSPLHF. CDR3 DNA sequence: TGCGCCAGCAGCTTACAGGGAATCTCCTATAATTCACCCCTCCACTTT.

The CDR3 spells CASSEPHEAYYGYTF. The CDR3 region has the DNA TGTGCCAGCAGTGAACCCCACGAGGCGTACTATGGCTACACCTTC. The chain employs TRBV25-1 and TRBJ1-2; no clear D. The CDR3 totals 15 residues. V was shortened by 2 bases and J by 3 bases, with 13 bases between the two germline ends. CDR1 is MGHDK and CDR2 is SYGVNS in the germline V gene.

The CDR3 region is CASTSSGIEKLFF. The CDR3, as DNA: TGTGCCAGCACCTCTTCGGGGATTGAAAAACTGTTTTTT. This rearrangement joins TRBV7-9 to TRBJ1-4; no clear D. Germline loops: CDR1 SEHNR, CDR2 FQNEAQ (reference sequence). Between the trimmed V and J ends, which lost 7 bases and 7 bases, there was a span of 13 bases. The CDR3 spans 13 residues.

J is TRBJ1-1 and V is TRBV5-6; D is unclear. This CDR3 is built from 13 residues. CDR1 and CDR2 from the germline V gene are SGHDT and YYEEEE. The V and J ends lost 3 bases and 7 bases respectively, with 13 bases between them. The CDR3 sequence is CASSSNSRGEAFF. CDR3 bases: TGTGCCAGCAGCTCCAATAGTCGGGGTGAAGCTTTCTTT.

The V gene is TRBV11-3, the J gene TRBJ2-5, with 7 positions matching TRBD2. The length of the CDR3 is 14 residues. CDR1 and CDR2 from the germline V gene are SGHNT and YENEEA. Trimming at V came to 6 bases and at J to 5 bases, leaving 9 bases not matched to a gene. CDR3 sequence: CASRNRLAVETQYF. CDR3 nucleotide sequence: TGTGCCAGCAGAAATAGACTAGCCGTGGAGACCCAGTACTTC.

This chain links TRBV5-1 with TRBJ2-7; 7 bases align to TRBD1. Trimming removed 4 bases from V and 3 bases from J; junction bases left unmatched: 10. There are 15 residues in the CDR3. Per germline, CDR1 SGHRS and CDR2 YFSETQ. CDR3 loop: CASSRTGPLHYEQYF. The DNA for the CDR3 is TGCGCCAGCAGCCGGACAGGACCCCTCCACTACGAGCAGTACTTC.

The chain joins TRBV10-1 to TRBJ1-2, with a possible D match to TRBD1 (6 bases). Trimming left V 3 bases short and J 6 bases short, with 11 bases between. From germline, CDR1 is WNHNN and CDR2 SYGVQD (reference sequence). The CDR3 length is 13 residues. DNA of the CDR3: TGCGCCAGCAGTGATAACAGGGTCGATGGCTACACCTTC. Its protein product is CASSDNRVDGYTF.

The CDR3 sequence: CASRTTGLPPTAFF. The CDR3 nucleotides are TGTGCCAGCAGGACGACAGGGCTCCCTCCGACCGCTTTCTTT. This chain joins TRBV6-5 and TRBJ1-1; TRBD1 matches at 7 bases. The V gene end was trimmed by 6 bases and the J gene end by 11 bases; junction bases not matched to a gene: 15. Germline assignment: CDR1 MNHEY and CDR2 SVGAGI. CDR3 length: 14 residues.

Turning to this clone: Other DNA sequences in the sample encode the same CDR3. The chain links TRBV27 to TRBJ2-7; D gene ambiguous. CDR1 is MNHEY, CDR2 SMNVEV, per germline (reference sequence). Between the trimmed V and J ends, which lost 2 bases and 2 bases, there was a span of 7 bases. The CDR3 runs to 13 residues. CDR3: CASSLGRTYEQYF. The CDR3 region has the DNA TGTGCCAGCAGTTTAGGCAGAACCTACGAGCAGTACTTC.

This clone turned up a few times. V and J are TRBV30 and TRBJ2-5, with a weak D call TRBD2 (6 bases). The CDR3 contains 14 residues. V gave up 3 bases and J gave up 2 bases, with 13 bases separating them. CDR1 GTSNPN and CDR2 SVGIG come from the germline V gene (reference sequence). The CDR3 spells CAWSEGLSQETQYF. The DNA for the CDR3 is TGTGCCTGGAGCGAGGGACTTTCTCAAGAGACCCAGTACTTC.

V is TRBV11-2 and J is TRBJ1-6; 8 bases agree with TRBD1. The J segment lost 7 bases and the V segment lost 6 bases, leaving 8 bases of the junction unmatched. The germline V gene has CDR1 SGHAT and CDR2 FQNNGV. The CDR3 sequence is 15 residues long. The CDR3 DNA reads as TGTGCCAGCAGGGGCGGGACAGGAACGAATTCACCCCTCCACTTT. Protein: CASRGGTGTNSPLHF.